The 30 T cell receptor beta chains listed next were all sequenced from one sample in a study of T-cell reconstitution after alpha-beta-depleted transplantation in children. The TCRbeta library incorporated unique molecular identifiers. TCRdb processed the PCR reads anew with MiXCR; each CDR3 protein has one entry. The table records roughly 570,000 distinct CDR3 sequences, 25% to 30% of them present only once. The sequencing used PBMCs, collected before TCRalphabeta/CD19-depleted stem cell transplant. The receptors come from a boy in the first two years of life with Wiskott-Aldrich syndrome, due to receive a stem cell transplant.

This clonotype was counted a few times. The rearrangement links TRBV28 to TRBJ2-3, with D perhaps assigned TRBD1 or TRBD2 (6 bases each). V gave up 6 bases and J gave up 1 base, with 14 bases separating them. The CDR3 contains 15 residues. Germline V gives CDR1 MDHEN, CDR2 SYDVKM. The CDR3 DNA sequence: TGTGCCAGCAGCCAGTGGGGGGCTCGCACAGATACGCAGTATTTT. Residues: CASSQWGARTDTQYF.

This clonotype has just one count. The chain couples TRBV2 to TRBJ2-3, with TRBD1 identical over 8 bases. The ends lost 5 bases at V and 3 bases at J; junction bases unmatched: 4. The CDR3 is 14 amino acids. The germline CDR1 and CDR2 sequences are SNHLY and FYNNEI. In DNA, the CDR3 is TGTGCCAGCAGTACGGACAGGGATACAGATACGCAGTATTTT. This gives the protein CASSTDRDTDTQYF.

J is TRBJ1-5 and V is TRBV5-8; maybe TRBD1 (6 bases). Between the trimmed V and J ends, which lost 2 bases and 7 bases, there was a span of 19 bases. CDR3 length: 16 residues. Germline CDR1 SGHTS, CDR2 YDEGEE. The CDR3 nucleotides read TGTGCCAGCAGCTTCAAAGGGGGACCACGAAGACAGCCCCAGCATTTT. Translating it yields CASSFKGGPRRQPQHF.

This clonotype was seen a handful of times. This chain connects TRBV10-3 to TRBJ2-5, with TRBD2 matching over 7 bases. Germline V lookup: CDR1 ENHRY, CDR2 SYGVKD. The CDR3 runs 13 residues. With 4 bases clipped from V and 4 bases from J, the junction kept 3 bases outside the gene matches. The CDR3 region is CAISAGGRETQYF. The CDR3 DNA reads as TGTGCCATCAGTGCGGGCGGGAGAGAGACCCAGTACTTC.

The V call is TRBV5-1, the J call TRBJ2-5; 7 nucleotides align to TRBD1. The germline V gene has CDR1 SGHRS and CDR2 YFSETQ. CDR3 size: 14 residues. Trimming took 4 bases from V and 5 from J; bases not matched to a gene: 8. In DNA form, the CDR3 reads TGCGCCAGCAGCCACAAGGGGGCCGGGGAGACCCAGTACTTC. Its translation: CASSHKGAGETQYF.

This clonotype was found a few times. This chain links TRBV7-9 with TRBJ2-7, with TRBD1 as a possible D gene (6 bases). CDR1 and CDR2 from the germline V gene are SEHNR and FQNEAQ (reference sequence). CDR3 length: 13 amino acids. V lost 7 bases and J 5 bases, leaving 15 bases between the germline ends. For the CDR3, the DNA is TGTGCCAGCACCCACGGACAGTTCGACGAGCAGTACTTC. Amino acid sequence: CASTHGQFDEQYF.

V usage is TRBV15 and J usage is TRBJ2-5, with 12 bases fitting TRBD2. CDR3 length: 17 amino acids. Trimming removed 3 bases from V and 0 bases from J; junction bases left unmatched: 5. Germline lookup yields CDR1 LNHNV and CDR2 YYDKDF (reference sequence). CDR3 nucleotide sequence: TGTGCCACCAGCAGCCCCAGGACTAGCGGGAACCAAGAGACCCAGTACTTC. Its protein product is CATSSPRTSGNQETQYF.

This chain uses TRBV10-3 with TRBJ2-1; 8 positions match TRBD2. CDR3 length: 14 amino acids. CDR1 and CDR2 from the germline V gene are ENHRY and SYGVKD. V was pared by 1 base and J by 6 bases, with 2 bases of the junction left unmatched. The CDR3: CAISEFSGINEQFF. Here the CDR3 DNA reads TGTGCCATCAGTGAGTTTAGCGGGATCAATGAGCAGTTCTTC.

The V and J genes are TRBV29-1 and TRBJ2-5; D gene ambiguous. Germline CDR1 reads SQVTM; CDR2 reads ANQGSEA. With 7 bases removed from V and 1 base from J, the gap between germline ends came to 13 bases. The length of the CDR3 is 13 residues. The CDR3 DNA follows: TGCAGCGCCGCCCCGCAGGTCCAAGAGACCCAGTACTTC. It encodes CSAAPQVQETQYF.

CDR3 nucleotides: TGTGCCAGCAGCCAAGATAAAGGGACTAGCGGGAGGTTTGCAAGCACCGGGGAGCTGTTTTTT. Translating it yields CASSQDKGTSGRFASTGELFF. The rearrangement uses TRBV3-1 and TRBJ2-2; 15 nucleotides line up with TRBD2. The V segment lost 0 bases and the J segment 4 bases; nucleotides outside the gene matches: 12. The germline V gene has CDR1 LGHDT and CDR2 YNNKEL (reference sequence). CDR3 length: 21 residues.

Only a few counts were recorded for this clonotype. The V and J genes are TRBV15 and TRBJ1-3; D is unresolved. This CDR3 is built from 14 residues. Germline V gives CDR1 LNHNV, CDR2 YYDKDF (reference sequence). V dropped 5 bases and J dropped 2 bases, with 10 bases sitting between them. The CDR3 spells CATSGIGAGNTIYF. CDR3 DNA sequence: TGTGCCACCAGCGGCATTGGGGCTGGAAACACCATATATTTT.

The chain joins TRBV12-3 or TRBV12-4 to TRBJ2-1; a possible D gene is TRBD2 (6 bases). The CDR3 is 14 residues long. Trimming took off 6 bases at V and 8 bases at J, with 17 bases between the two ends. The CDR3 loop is CASSPTGAVYEQFF. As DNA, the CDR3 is TGTGCCAGCAGCCCTACGGGAGCGGTCTATGAGCAGTTCTTC.

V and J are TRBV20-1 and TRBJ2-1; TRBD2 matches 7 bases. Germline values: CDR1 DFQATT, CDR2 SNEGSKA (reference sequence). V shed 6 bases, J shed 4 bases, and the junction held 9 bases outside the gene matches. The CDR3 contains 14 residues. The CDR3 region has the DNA TGCAGTGCCAACCGACTAGCCTCGTACAATGAGCAGTTCTTC. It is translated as CSANRLASYNEQFF.

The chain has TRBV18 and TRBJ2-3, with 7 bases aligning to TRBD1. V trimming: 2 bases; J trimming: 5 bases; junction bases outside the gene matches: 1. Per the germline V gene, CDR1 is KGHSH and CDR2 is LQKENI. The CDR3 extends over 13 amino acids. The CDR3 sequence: CASSPGQEDTQYF. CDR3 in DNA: TGTGCCAGCTCACCAGGACAGGAAGATACGCAGTATTTT.

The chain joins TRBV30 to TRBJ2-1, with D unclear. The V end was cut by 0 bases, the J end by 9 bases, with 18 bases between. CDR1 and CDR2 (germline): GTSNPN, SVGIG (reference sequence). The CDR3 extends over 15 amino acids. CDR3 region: CAWSVSRPFSAEQFF. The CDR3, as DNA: TGTGCCTGGAGTGTATCCCGCCCTTTTAGTGCTGAGCAGTTCTTC.

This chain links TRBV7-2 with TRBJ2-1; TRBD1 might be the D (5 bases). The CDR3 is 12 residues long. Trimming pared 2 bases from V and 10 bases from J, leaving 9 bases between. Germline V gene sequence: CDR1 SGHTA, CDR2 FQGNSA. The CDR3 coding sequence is TGTGCCAGCAGCTTAAGGGGTGGCGAGCAGTTCTTC. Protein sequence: CASSLRGGEQFF. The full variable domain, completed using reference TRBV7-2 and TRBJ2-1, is GAGVSQSPSNKVTEKGKDVELRCDPISGHTALYWYRQSLGQGLEFLIYFQGNSAPDKSGLPSDRFSAERTGGSVSTLTIQRTQQEDSAVYLCASSLRGGEQFFGPGTRLTVL.

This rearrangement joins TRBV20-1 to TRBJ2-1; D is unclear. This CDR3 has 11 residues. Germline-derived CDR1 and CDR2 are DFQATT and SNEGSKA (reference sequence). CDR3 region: CCAHNYNEQFF. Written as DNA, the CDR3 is TGCTGCGCCCACAATTACAATGAGCAGTTCTTC.

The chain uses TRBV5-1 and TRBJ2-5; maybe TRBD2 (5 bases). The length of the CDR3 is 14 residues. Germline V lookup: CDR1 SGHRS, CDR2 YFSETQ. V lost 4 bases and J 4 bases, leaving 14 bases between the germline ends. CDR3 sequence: CASSHGLVGETQYF. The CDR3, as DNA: TGCGCCAGCAGCCACGGACTCGTGGGAGAGACCCAGTACTTC.

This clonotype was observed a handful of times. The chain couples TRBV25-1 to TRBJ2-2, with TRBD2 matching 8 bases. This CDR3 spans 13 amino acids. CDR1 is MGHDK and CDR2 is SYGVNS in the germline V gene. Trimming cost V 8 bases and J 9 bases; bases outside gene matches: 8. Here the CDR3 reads CASGGLDVWELFF. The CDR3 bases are TGTGCCAGCGGGGGACTAGATGTATGGGAGCTGTTTTTT.

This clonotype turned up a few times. CDR3 residues: CASSQESGSIGIQYF. As DNA, the CDR3 is TGCGCCAGCAGCCAAGAGAGCGGGAGCATTGGCATTCAGTACTTC. This chain connects TRBV4-1 to TRBJ2-4, with TRBD2 matching over 8 bases. Per the germline V gene, CDR1 is MGHRA and CDR2 is YSYEKL. V shed 0 bases, J shed 9 bases, and the junction held 7 bases outside the gene matches. The CDR3 runs 15 residues.

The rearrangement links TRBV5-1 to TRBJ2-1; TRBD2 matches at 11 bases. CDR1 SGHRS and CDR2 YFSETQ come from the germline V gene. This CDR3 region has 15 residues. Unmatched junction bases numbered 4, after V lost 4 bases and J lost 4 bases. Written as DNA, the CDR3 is TGCGCCAGCAGCACACTAGCGGGGGCATACAATGAGCAGTTCTTC. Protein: CASSTLAGAYNEQFF. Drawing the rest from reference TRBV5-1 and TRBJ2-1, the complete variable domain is KAGVTQTPRYLIKTRGQQVTLSCSPISGHRSVSWYQQTPGQGLQFLFEYFSETQRNKGNFPGRFSGRQFSNSRSEMNVSTLELGDSALYLCASSTLAGAYNEQFFGPGTRLTVL.

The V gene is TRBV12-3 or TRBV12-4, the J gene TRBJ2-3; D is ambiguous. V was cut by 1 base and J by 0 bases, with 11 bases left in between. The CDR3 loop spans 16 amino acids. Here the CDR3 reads CASSLDHPDSTDTQYF. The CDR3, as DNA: TGTGCCAGCAGTTTAGACCATCCCGACAGCACAGATACGCAGTATTTT.

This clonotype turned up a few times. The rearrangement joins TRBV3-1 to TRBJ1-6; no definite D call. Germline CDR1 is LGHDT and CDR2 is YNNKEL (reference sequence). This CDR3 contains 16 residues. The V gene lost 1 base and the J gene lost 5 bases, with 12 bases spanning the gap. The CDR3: CASSQGLADHNSPLHF. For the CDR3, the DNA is TGTGCCAGCAGCCAAGGGTTGGCGGATCATAATTCACCCCTCCACTTT.

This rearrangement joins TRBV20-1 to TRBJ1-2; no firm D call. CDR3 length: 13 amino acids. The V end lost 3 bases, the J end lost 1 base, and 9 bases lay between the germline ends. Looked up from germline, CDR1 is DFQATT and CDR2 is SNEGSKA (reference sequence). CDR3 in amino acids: CSARTGVNYGYTF. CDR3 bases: TGCAGTGCTAGGACGGGCGTTAACTATGGCTACACCTTC.

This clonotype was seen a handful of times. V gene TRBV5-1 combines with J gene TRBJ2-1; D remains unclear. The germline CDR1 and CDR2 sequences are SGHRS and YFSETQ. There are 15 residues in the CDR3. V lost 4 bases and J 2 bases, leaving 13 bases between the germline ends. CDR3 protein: CASSPQRQTYNEQFF. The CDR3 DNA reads TGCGCCAGCAGCCCCCAGCGTCAGACCTACAATGAGCAGTTCTTC.

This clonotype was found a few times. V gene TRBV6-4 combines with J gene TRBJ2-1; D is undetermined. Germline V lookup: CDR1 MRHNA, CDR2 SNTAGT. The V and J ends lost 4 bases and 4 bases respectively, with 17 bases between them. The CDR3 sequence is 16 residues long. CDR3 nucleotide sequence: TGTGCCAGCAGTGTTGGGCTGGCCAAACCGTACAATGAGCAGTTCTTC. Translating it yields CASSVGLAKPYNEQFF.

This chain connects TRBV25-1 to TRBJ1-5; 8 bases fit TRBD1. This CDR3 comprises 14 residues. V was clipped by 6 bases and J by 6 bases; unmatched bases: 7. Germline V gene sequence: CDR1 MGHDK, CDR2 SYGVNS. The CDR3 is CASSGQGLSQPQHF. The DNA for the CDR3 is TGTGCCAGCAGCGGACAGGGATTAAGTCAGCCCCAGCATTTT.

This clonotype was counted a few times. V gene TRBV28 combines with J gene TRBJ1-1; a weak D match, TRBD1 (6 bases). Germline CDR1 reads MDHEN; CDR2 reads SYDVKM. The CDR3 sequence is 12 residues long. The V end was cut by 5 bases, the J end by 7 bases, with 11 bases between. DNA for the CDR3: TGTGCCAGCAGTATACCGGGACATGAAGCTTTCTTT. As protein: CASSIPGHEAFF.

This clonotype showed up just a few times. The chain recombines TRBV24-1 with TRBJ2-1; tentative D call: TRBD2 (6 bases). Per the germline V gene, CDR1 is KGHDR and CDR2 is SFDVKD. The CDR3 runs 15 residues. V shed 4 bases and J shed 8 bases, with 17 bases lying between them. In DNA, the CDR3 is TGTGCCACCAGTGAGGGAGGTATAGGGAACCATGAGCAGTTCTTC. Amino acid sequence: CATSEGGIGNHEQFF.

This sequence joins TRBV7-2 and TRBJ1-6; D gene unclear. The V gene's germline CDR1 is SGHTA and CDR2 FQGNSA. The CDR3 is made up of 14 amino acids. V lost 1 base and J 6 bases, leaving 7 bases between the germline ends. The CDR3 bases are TGTGCCAGCAGCTTAGGCCGGGCTAATTCACCCCTCCACTTT. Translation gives CASSLGRANSPLHF.